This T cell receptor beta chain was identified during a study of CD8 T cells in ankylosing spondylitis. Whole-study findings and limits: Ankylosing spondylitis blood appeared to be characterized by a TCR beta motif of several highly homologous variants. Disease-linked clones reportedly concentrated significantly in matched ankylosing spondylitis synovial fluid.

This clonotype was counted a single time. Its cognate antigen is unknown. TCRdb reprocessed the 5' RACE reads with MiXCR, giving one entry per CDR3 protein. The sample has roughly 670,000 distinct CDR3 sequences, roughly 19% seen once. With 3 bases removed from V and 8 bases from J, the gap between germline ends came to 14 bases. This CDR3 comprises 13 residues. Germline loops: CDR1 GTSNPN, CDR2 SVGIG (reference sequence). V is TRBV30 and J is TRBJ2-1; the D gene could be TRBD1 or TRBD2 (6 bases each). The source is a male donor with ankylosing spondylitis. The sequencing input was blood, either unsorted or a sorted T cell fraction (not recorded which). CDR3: CAWSQGGFDEQFF. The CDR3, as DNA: TGTGCCTGGAGCCAAGGGGGGTTTGATGAGCAGTTCTTC. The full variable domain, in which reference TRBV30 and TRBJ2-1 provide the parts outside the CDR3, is SQTIHQWPATLVQPVGSPLSLECTVEGTSNPNLYWYRQAAGRGLQLLFYSVGIGQISSEVPQNLSASRPQDRQFILSSKKLLLSDSGFYLCAWSQGGFDEQFFGPGTRLTVL.